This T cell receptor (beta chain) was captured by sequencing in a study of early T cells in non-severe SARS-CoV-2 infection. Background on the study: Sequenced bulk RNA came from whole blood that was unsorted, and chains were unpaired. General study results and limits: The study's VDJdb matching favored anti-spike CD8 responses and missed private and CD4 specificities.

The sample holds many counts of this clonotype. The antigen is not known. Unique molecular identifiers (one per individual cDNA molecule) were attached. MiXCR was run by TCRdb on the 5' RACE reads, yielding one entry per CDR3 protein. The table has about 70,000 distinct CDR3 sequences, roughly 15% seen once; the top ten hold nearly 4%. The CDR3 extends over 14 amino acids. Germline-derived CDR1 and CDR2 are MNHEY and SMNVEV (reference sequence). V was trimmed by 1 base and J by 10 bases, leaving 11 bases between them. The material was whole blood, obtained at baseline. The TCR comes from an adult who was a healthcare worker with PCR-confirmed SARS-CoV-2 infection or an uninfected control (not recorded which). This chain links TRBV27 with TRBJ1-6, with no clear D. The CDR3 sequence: CASSLYPLVSPLHF. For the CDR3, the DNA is TGTGCCAGCAGTTTATACCCCCTGGTCTCACCCCTCCACTTT.